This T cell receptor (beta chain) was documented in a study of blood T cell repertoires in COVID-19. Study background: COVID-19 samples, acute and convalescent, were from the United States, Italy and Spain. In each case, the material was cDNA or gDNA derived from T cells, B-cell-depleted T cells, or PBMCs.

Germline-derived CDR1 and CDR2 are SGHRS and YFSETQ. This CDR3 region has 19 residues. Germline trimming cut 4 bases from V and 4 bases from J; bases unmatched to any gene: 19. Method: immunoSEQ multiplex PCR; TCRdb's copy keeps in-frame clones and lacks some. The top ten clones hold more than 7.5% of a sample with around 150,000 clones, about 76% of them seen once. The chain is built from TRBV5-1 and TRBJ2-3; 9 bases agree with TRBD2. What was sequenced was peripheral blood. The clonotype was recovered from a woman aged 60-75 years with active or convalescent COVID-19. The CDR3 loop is CASSQPLERGDLNPDTQYF. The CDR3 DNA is TGCGCCAGCAGCCAACCACTCGAGCGGGGGGACCTAAACCCAGATACGCAGTATTTT.